Below, 8 T cell receptor beta chains from the same sample are listed, as sequenced in a study of blood T cell repertoires in COVID-19 (TCRdb year 2020). The library was generated by the immunoSEQ multiplex PCR assay. Entries here come from immuneACCESS through TCRdb and include only in-frame sequences with V and J called. Some clones fail to appear in such tables; in the studies checked, an unresolved V gene covers under half of the shortfall, and the cause of the remainder is unknown. A total of around 500,000 clones appear in this sample, roughly 88% of them only once. The biggest ten clones account for approximately 1.8% of the sample. Sample: PBMCs or T cells enriched from blood (not recorded which). The receptors derive from a woman aged 40 to 50 who had recovered from COVID-19.

The chain uses TRBV5-5 and TRBJ2-3; 8 positions match TRBD2. The CDR3 is 15 residues long. The V and J ends lost 0 bases and 6 bases, in that order; junction bases with no gene match: 6. In germline, CDR1 is SGHKS, CDR2 YYEKEE (reference sequence). Here the CDR3 DNA reads TGTGCCAGCAGCTTGGTATCGTCTAGCGGGGATACGCAGTATTTT. The encoded protein is CASSLVSSSGDTQYF.

The chain uses TRBV9 and TRBJ2-1; 13 bases are shared with TRBD2. Germline CDR1 and CDR2: SGDLS and YYNGEE. V gave up 3 bases and J gave up 5 bases; unmatched junction bases: 8. This CDR3 spans 17 amino acids. In nucleotides, the CDR3 is TGTGCCAGCAGCGACGAAGGGGGACTAGCGGGGAACAATGAGCAGTTCTTC. It encodes CASSDEGGLAGNNEQFF.

The chain combines TRBV6-6 with TRBJ2-7, with D unclear. The V gene's germline CDR1 is MNHNY and CDR2 SVGAGI (reference sequence). CDR3 length: 12 residues. Trimming cost V 0 bases and J 6 bases, with 6 bases left between them. Here the CDR3 DNA reads TGTGCCAGCAGTTACTCCTCCGGCGAGCAGTACTTC. Encoded protein: CASSYSSGEQYF.

The chain employs TRBV18 and TRBJ2-7, with 8 bases aligning to TRBD2. This CDR3 contains 17 residues. Germline V gives CDR1 KGHSH, CDR2 LQKENI. Losses at the gene ends were 4 bases for V and 3 bases for J; bases not matched to a gene: 14. CDR3 sequence: CASSRPLQREYYYEQYF. The CDR3, as DNA: TGTGCCAGCTCACGTCCTCTTCAGCGGGAGTATTACTACGAGCAGTACTTC.

V and J are TRBV7-2 and TRBJ1-2, with 10 nucleotides matching TRBD1. With 4 bases clipped from V and 8 bases from J, the junction kept 7 bases outside the gene matches. Germline V gives CDR1 SGHTA, CDR2 FQGNSA. The CDR3 covers 14 residues. CDR3 in amino acids: CASSSGTGELGYTF. CDR3 nucleotides: TGTGCCAGCAGCTCCGGGACAGGGGAGTTAGGCTACACCTTC. Using reference TRBV7-2 and TRBJ1-2 for the parts outside the CDR3, the full variable domain is GAGVSQSPSNKVTEKGKDVELRCDPISGHTALYWYRQSLGQGLEFLIYFQGNSAPDKSGLPSDRFSAERTGGSVSTLTIQRTQQEDSAVYLCASSSGTGELGYTFGSGTRLTVV.

The chain employs TRBV6-5 and TRBJ2-7, with 8 bases that match TRBD2. This CDR3 comprises 15 residues. Germline loops: CDR1 MNHEY, CDR2 SVGAGI. With V trimmed by 5 bases and J by 4 bases, 10 bases remained unmatched. The CDR3 sequence is CASSKPGLGVYEQYF. Here the CDR3 DNA reads TGTGCCAGCAGTAAACCGGGACTAGGGGTTTACGAGCAGTACTTC.

The chain combines TRBV10-3 with TRBJ1-1; possibly TRBD1 for D (5 bases). The CDR3 loop spans 15 amino acids. Germline lookup yields CDR1 ENHRY and CDR2 SYGVKD. V was shortened by 7 bases and J by 5 bases, with 20 bases between the two germline ends. The CDR3 region has the DNA TGTGCCATCACGGGGGAGACATCAACAATGACTGAAGCTTTCTTT. Translated: CAITGETSTMTEAFF.

J is TRBJ2-1 and V is TRBV6-2 or TRBV6-3; the match to TRBD2 covers 9 bases. Per the germline V gene, CDR1 is MNHEY and CDR2 is SVGEGT. V shed 2 bases and J 4 bases; nucleotides not matched to a gene: 12. The CDR3 loop spans 18 amino acids. The CDR3 protein is CASSYPRTGTSRYNEQFF. CDR3 DNA: TGTGCCAGCAGTTACCCCCGGACCGGGACTAGCAGATACAATGAGCAGTTCTTC.